The 7 T cell receptor beta chains presented below share a single source sample, sequenced in a study of blood T cell repertoires in COVID-19. The table came from immunoSEQ multiplex PCR; TCRdb's copy has only in-frame clones and leaves some out. The repertoire has roughly 160,000 clones, 70% to 85% of them found once; the top ten carry under 20%. The sequencing input was PBMCs or T cells enriched from blood (not recorded which). Source of these receptors: an older woman in a cohort exposed to, infected with or recovered from COVID-19 (not recorded which).

Note on this clone: At one end the junction does not follow the germline gene, possibly because of a read error. The chain carries TRBV7-8 and TRBJ1-2; the D gene is possibly TRBD1 (5 bases). CDR3 length: 13 amino acids. Germline lookup yields CDR1 SGHVS and CDR2 FQNEAQ. CDR3 region: CASSAQGLYGYFF. In nucleotides, the CDR3 is TGTGCCAGCAGCGCTCAGGGACTCTATGGCTACTTCTTC. Full variable domain (rest looked up from reference TRBV7-8 and TRBJ1-2): GAGVSQSPRYKVAKRGQDVALRCDPISGHVSLFWYQQALGQGPEFLTYFQNEAQLDKSGLPSDRFFAERPEGSVSTLKIQRTQQEDSAVYLCASSAQGLYGYFFGSGTRLTVV.

The count of this clone is one. This chain links TRBV7-2 with TRBJ1-2; D is perhaps TRBD1 (6 bases). Deletions cut 3 bases from V and 4 bases from J, with 12 bases between. Germline CDR1 and CDR2: SGHTA and FQGNSA. The CDR3 loop spans 14 amino acids. CDR3 protein: CASSFDGGGYGYTF. The DNA of the CDR3 is TGTGCCAGCAGCTTTGATGGGGGCGGCTATGGCTACACCTTC.

J is TRBJ2-7 and V is TRBV7-2, with D tentatively TRBD2 (6 bases). Trimming removed 3 bases from V and 4 bases from J, with 13 bases in between. The CDR3 is 14 residues long. Germline loops: CDR1 SGHTA, CDR2 FQGNSA. Written as DNA, the CDR3 is TGTGCCAGCAGCTTTGGGGACGGGACTTACGAGCAGTACTTC. This codes for CASSFGDGTYEQYF.

The V call is TRBV2, the J call TRBJ2-4, with TRBD1 as a possible D gene (6 bases). Germline CDR1 SNHLY, CDR2 FYNNEI. The CDR3 length is 11 residues. The V gene lost 10 bases and the J gene lost 8 bases, with 12 bases spanning the gap. CDR3 protein: CATRGMDIQYF. DNA of the CDR3: TGTGCCACTAGGGGGATGGACATTCAGTACTTC.

The chain has TRBV5-1 and TRBJ2-7, with D perhaps TRBD1 (6 bases). The germline V gene has CDR1 SGHRS and CDR2 YFSETQ. Trimming left V 0 bases short and J 0 bases short, with 19 bases between. The CDR3 is 18 residues long. The CDR3 DNA reads as TGCGCCAGCAGCTTGGGGTTAATAGGGGGTAGAAGCTCCTACGAGCAGTACTTC. This codes for CASSLGLIGGRSSYEQYF.

V and J are TRBV9 and TRBJ2-2; D possibly corresponds to TRBD1 (5 bases). V was shortened by 5 bases and J by 4 bases, with 9 bases between the two germline ends. Germline V lookup: CDR1 SGDLS, CDR2 YYNGEE. The CDR3 covers 13 residues. DNA for the CDR3: TGTGCCAGCAGAGACAGATTCACCGGGGAGCTGTTTTTT. This sequence encodes CASRDRFTGELFF.

The rearrangement uses TRBV18 and TRBJ1-1; a possible D gene is TRBD1 (6 bases). The germline V gene encodes CDR1 KGHSH and CDR2 LQKENI. Deletions cut 4 bases from V and 1 base from J, with 10 bases between. The CDR3 runs to 14 residues. The CDR3 region has the DNA TGTGCCAGCTCACAGGGACACCCGAACACTGAAGCTTTCTTT. Translated, it gives CASSQGHPNTEAFF. Drawing the rest from reference TRBV18 and TRBJ1-1, the complete variable domain is NAGVMQNPRHLVRRRGQEARLRCSPMKGHSHVYWYRQLPEEGLKFMVYLQKENIIDESGMPKERFSAEFPKEGPSILRIQQVVRGDSAAYFCASSQGHPNTEAFFGQGTRLTVV.